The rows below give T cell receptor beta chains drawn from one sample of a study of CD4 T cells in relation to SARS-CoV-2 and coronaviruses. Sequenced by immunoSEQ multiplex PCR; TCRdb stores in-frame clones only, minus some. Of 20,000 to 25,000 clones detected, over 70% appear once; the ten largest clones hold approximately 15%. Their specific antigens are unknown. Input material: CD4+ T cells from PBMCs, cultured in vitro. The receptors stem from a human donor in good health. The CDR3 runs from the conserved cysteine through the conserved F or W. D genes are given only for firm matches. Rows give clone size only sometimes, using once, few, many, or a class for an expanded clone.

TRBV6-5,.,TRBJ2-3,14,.,TGTGCCAGCTCATGGGACCGAGACACAGATACGCAGTATTTT,CASSWDRDTDTQYF
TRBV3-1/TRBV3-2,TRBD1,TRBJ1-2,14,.,TGTGCCAGCAGCCAAGTTGAGGGGGCGGTTTCCTACACCTTC,CASSQVEGAVSYTF
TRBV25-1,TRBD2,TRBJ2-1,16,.,TGTGCCAGCAGTGAATCTCCTAGCGGGGGGTACAATGAGCAGTTCTTC,CASSESPSGGYNEQFF
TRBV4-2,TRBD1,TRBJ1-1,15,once,TGTGCCAGCAGCCAAGCGGGACAGGGGGCAACTGAAGCTTTCTTT,CASSQAGQGATEAFF
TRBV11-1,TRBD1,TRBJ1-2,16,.,TGTGCCAGCAGCTTAGGAGGGACAGCCACTAACTATGGCTACACCTTC,CASSLGGTATNYGYTF
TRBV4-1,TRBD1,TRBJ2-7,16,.,TGCGCCAGCAGCCTCGGACCAGGGGGAACAACCTACGAGCAGTACTTC,CASSLGPGGTTYEQYF
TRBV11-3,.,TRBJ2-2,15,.,TGTGCCAGCAGCGTCCGTACAGGGAACACCGGGGAGCTGTTTTTT,CASSVRTGNTGELFF
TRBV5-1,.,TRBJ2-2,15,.,TGCGCCAGCAGCTTGTCCCAGACGAACACCGGGGAGCTGTTTTTT,CASSLSQTNTGELFF
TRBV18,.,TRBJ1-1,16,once,TGTGCCAGCTCACCCCGGGGCGGGGGCGCATTGGGTGAAGCTTTCTTT,CASSPRGGGALGEAFF
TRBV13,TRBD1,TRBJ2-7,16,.,TGTGCCAGCAGCTTAGGTCTATGGACAGGTCCCCACGAGCAGTACTTC,CASSLGLWTGPHEQYF
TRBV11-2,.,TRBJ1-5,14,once,TGTGCCAGCAGCTTGGGACTGCATAATCAGCCCCAGCATTTT,CASSLGLHNQPQHF
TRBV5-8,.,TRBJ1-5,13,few,TGTGCCAGCAGCTTGGCCCAACAGCAGCCCCAGCATTTT,CASSLAQQQPQHF
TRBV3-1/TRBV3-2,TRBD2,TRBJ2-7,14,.,TGTGCCAGCAGCGGGACTAGCGGGATCCACGAGCAGTACTTC,CASSGTSGIHEQYF
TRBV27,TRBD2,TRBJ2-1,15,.,TGTGCCAGCAGTACAAGCGGGACTTGGGGCAATGAGCAGTTCTTC,CASSTSGTWGNEQFF
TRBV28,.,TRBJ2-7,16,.,TGTGCCAGCAGTTTACCAGGGGACAATCTCTCCTACGAGCAGTACTTC,CASSLPGDNLSYEQYF
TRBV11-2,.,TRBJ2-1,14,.,TGTGCCAGCAGCTTAGTGGGACTGGCGTTAAAGCAGTTCTTC,CASSLVGLALKQFF
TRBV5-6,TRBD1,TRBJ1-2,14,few,TGTGCCAGCAGCGAGGGACAGCCTAACTATGGCTACACCTTC,CASSEGQPNYGYTF
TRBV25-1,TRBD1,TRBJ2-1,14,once,TGTGCCAGCAGCCGACAGGGTAGCTACAATGAGCAGTTCTTC,CASSRQGSYNEQFF